The present T cell receptor (beta chain) was sequenced within a study of blood T cells in healthy people across ages. Across the whole study: Through template switching, about one barcoded beta molecule was captured per two T cells, as measured in model experiments.

With respect to this clonotype: Its antigen is currently unknown.

Primers used in a second PCR of roughly 6 to 11 cycles were a sample-barcoded 5' primer and a J-beta primer mix. Every cDNA was tagged by a template-switch adaptor with 12 random nucleotides. TCRdb re-called the 5' RACE reads through MiXCR, storing one row per CDR3 protein. The sample lists about 1.4 million distinct CDR3 sequences; 45% to 70% were seen once. Broader study findings: Possibly, changes in expanded clonotypes were confounded because donor CMV status was unknown. Diversity of TCR beta per million T cells declined in a roughly linear way with age.

This CDR3 contains 14 residues. With 6 bases removed from V and 0 bases from J, the gap between germline ends came to 9 bases. The V gene's germline CDR1 is MNHNS and CDR2 SASEGT. The chain employs TRBV6-1 and TRBJ2-4; no clear D gene. The origin of this receptor is a young man in good health. Sequencing was carried out using blood. The CDR3 loop is CASSDKGAKNIQYF. CDR3 DNA: TGTGCCAGCAGCGACAAAGGAGCCAAAAACATTCAGTACTTC.